The source of this TCR beta chain is a study of shared clonotypes between healthy human individuals. This clone was counted between two and nine times. Germline assignment: CDR1 MRHNA and CDR2 SNTAGT. The CDR3 extends over 13 amino acids. The V and J ends lost 2 bases and 4 bases respectively, with 8 bases between them. Sequencing used immunoSEQ multiplex PCR; TCRdb keeps in-frame clones, though not all of them. Here the sample spans hundreds of thousands of clones, 90% to 97% being singletons. Selected positively for CCR7 and CD45RO-negative, naive CD8 cells excluded terminally differentiated effector memory CD45RA+ cells.

Material: naive CD8+ T cells sorted from blood. This TCR was sampled from a woman in her thirties in good health. The V gene is TRBV6-4, the J gene TRBJ1-1, with D uncertain. CDR3 loop: CASSDGVLTEAFF. The CDR3 DNA reads TGTGCCAGCAGTGACGGGGTCCTCACTGAAGCTTTCTTT.